This T cell receptor beta chain was identified in a study of untreated major depressive disorder. Each depressed patient was matched pairwise with a non-depressed control on sex, age, current smoking status and body mass index. No major medical conditions, Axis I/II comorbidities, regular medication, or illicit drugs. About 96% CD4+ purity was typical by flow cytometry. This clone was picked up one time. Its target is unknown. Looked up from germline, CDR1 is MNHEY and CDR2 is SMNVEV (reference sequence). Trimming left V 4 bases short and J 2 bases short, with 9 bases between. The CDR3 sequence is 14 residues long. Whole-study results and caveats: The small study sample limits how generally findings apply.

The assay was immunoSEQ multiplex PCR, and TCRdb's table has in-frame clones only and misses some. Among 20,000 to 25,000 clones listed, roughly 90% were seen once. The sequenced sample consisted of CD4+ T cells from PBMCs. This chain connects TRBV27 to TRBJ1-3; D is uncertain. The clonotype comes from a woman aged 40 to 50 in good health. Here the CDR3 DNA reads TGTGCCAGCAGTTACTCCGGAGCTGGAAACACCATATATTTT. Residues: CASSYSGAGNTIYF.